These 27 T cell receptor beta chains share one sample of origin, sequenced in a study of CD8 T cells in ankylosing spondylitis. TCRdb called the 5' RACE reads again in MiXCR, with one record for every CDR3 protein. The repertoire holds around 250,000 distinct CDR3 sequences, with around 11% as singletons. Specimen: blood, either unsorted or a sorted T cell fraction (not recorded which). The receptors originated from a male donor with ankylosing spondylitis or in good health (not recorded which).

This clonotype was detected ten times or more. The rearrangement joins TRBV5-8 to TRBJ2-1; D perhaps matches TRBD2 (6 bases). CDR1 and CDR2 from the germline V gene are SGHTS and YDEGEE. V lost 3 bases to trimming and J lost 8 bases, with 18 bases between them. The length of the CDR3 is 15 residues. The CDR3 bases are TGTGCCAGCAGCTGGAGGGGCCATAGGAGCGATGAGCAGTTCTTC. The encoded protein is CASSWRGHRSDEQFF.

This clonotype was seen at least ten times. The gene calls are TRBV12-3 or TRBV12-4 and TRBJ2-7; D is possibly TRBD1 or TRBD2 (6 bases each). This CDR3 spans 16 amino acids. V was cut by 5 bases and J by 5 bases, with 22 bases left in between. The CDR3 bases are TGTGCCAGCAGTCCTAATAGCGGAGGGGGGAAGCACGAGCAGTACTTC. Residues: CASSPNSGGGKHEQYF.

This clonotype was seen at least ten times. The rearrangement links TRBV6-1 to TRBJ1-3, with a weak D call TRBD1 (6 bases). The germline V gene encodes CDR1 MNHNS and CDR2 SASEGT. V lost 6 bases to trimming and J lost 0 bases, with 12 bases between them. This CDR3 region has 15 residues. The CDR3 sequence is CASRDGTLSGNTIYF. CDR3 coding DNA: TGTGCCAGCAGGGACGGGACACTCTCTGGAAACACCATATATTTT.

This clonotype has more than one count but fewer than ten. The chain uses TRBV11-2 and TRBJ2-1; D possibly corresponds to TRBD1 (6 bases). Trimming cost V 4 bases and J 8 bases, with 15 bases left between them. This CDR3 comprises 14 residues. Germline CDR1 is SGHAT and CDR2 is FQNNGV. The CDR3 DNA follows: TGTGCCAGCAGCTCACTTCAACAGGGATATGAGCAGTTCTTC. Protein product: CASSSLQQGYEQFF.

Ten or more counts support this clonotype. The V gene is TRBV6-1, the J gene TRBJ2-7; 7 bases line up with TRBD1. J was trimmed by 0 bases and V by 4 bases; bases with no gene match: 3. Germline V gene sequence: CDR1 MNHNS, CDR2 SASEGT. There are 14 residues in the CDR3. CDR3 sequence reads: CASSGQGSSYEQYF. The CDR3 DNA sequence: TGTGCCAGCAGTGGACAGGGAAGCTCCTACGAGCAGTACTTC.

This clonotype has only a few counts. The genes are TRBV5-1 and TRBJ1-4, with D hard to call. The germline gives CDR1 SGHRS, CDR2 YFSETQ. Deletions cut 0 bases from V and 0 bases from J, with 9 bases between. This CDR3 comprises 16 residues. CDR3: CASSLVGATTNEKLFF. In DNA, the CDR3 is TGCGCCAGCAGCTTGGTTGGAGCCACAACTAATGAAAAACTGTTTTTT.

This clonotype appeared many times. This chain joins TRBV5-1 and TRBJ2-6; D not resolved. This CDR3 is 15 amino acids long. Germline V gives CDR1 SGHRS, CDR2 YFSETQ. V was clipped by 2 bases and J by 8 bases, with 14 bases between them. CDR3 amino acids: CASSFVLEGPNVLTF. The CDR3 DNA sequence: TGCGCCAGCAGCTTTGTGTTAGAAGGTCCCAACGTCCTGACTTTC.

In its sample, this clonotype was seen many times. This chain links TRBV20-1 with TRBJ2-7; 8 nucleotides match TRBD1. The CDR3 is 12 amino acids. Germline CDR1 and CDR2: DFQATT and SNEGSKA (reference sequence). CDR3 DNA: TGCAGGCCCGACAGGGGAGTCTACGAGCAGTACTTC. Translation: CRPDRGVYEQYF.

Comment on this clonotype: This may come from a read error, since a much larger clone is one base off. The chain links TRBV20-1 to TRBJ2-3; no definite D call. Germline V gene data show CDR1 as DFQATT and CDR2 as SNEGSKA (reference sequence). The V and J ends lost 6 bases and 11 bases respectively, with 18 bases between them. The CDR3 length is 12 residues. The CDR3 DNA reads TGCAGTGCCCGCCACGAACAATCGGGGCAGTATTTT. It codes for CSARHEQSGQYF.

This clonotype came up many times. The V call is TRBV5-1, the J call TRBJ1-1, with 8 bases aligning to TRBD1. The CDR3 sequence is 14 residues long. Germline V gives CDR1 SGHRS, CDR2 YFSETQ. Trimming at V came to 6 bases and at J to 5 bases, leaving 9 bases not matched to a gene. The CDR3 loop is CASNKGQGETEAFF. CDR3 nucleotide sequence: TGCGCCAGCAACAAAGGACAGGGAGAAACTGAAGCTTTCTTT.

The DNA for the CDR3 is TGTGCCAGCAGCTTGGAGCCGGGACTTTACAATGAGCAGTTCTTC. Its translation is CASSLEPGLYNEQFF. The chain joins TRBV5-5 to TRBJ2-1; D might be TRBD2 (6 bases). Per the germline V gene, CDR1 is SGHKS and CDR2 is YYEKEE (reference sequence). The ends were cut back, 0 bases at V and 4 bases at J, with 11 bases in the middle. The CDR3 extends over 15 amino acids.

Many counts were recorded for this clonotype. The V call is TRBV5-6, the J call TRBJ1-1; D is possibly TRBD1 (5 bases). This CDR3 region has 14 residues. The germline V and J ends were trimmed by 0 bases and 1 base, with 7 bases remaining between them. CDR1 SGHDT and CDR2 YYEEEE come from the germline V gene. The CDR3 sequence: CASSLGGQNTEAFF. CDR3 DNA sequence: TGTGCCAGCAGCTTGGGCGGACAGAACACTGAAGCTTTCTTT.

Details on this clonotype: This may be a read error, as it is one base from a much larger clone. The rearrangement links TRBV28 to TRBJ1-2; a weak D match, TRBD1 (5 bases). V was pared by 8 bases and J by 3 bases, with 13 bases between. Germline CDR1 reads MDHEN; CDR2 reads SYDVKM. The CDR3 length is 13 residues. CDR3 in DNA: TGTGCCAGCTCCGGGTGGGGCGACTATGGCTACACCTTC. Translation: CASSGWGDYGYTF.

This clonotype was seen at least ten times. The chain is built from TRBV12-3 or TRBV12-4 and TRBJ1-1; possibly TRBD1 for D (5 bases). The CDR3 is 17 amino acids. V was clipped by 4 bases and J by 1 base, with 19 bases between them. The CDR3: CASSSPSGNQGNTEAFF. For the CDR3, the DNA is TGTGCCAGCAGTTCCCCGTCCGGGAACCAGGGGAACACTGAAGCTTTCTTT.

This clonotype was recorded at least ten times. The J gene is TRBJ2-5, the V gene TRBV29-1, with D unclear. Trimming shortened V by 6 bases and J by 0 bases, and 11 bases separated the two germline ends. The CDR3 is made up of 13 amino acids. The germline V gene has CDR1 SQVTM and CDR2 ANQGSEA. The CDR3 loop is CSVETAYQETQYF. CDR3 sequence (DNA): TGCAGCGTAGAAACTGCGTACCAAGAGACCCAGTACTTC.

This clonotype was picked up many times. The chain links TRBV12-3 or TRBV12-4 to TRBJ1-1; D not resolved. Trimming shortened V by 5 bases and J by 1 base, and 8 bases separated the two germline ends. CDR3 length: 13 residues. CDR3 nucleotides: TGTGCCAGCAGTCCAAGGAGGAACACTGAAGCTTTCTTT. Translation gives CASSPRRNTEAFF.

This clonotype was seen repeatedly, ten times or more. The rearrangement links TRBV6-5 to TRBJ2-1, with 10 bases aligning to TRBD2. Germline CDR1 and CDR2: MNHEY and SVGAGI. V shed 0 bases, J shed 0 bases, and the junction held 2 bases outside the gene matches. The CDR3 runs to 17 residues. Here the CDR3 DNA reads TGTGCCAGCAGTTACTCTCCTAGCGGGAGCTCCTACAATGAGCAGTTCTTC. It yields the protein CASSYSPSGSSYNEQFF.

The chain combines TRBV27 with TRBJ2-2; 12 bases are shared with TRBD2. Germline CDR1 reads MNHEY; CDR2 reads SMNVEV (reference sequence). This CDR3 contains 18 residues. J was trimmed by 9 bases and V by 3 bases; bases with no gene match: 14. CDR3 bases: TGTGCCAGCAGTTTCAACGCGCCGGGACTAGCGGGTGACAGGGAGCTGTTTTTT. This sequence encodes CASSFNAPGLAGDRELFF.

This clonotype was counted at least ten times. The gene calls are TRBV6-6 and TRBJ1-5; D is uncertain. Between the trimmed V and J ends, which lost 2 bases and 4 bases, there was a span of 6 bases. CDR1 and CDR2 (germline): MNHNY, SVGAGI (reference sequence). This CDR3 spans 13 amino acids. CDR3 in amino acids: CASSYGQNQPQHF. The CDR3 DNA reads TGTGCCAGCAGTTACGGCCAGAATCAGCCCCAGCATTTT.

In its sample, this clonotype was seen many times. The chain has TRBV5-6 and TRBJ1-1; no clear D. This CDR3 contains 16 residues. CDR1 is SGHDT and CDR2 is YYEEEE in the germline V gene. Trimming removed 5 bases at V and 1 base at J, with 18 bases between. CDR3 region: CASRKFAGQANTEAFF. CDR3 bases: TGTGCCAGCAGGAAATTCGCGGGCCAGGCGAACACTGAAGCTTTCTTT.

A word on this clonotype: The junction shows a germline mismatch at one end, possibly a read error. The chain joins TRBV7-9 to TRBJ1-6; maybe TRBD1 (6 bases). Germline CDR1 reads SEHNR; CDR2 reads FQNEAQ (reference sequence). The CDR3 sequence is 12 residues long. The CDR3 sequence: CTSSSADSALHF. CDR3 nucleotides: TGTACCAGCAGCTCGGCGGACAGCGCTCTCCACTTT.

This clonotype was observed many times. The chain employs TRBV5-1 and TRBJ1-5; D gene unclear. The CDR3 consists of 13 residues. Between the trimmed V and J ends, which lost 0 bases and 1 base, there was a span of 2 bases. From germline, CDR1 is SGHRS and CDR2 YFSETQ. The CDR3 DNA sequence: TGCGCCAGCAGCTTGGGCAGCAATCAGCCCCAGCATTTT. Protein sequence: CASSLGSNQPQHF.

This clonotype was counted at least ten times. The CDR3 DNA sequence: TGTGCCAGCAAGGAGGGGGCGGACACCGGGGAGCTGTTTTTT. Its translation is CASKEGADTGELFF. The genes are TRBV6-2 or TRBV6-3 and TRBJ2-2; D might be TRBD1 (7 bases). Germline V gene lookup returns CDR1 MNHEY and CDR2 SVGEGT. The CDR3 totals 14 residues. Trimming removed 7 bases at V and 3 bases at J, with 12 bases between.

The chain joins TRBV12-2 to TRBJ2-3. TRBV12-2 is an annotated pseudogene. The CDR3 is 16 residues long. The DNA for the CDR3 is TGTGCAAGTCGCCCGACCGGTGGGCACAACTTAGATACGCAGTATTTT. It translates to CASRPTGGHNLDTQYF.

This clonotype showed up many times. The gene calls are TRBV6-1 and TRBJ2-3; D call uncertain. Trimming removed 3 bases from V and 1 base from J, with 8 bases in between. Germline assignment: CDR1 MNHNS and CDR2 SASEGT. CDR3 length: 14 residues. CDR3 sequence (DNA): TGTGCCAGCAGTGATAATGGGGGCACAGATACGCAGTATTTT. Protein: CASSDNGGTDTQYF.

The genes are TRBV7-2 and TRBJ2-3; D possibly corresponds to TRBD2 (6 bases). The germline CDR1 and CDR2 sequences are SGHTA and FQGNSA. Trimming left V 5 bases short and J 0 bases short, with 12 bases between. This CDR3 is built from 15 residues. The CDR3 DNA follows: TGTGCCAGCAGCCTCACTAGCAGTAGCACAGATACGCAGTATTTT. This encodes CASSLTSSSTDTQYF.

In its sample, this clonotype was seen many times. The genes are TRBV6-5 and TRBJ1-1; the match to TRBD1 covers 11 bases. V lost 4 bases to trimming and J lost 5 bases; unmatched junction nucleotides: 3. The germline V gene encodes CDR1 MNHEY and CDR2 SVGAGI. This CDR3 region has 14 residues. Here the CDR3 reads CASSSRDRGTEAFF. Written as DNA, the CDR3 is TGTGCCAGCAGTTCCCGGGACAGGGGGACTGAAGCTTTCTTT.